Each of the 6 T cell receptor beta chains below was sequenced from the same sample in a study of blood T cell repertoires in COVID-19. Libraries were prepared by immunoSEQ multiplex PCR; TCRdb keeps only in-frame clonotypes and omits some of them. The sample lists 150,000 or so clones; 80% to 95% were seen once. The source material was peripheral blood. All receptors derive from a man younger than 45 with COVID-19, enrolled during active disease.

By frequency in the sample, this clone is medium-sized (0.01 to 0.1%). The gene calls are TRBV7-8 and TRBJ1-2; no firm D call. CDR3 length: 16 residues. Between the trimmed V and J ends, which lost 6 bases and 7 bases, there was a span of 24 bases. CDR1 and CDR2 (germline): SGHVS, FQNEAQ. The CDR3 is CASSLRLDFHSRGYTF. The CDR3 DNA reads as TGTGCCAGCAGTTTAAGGTTGGACTTTCATAGCCGTGGCTACACCTTC.

The chain combines TRBV5-6 with TRBJ2-4, with D possibly matching TRBD2 (7 bases). The CDR3 is made up of 15 amino acids. Germline V gives CDR1 SGHDT, CDR2 YYEEEE. The V and J ends lost 3 bases and 5 bases respectively, with 15 bases between them. The DNA for the CDR3 is TGTGCCAGCAGCTCAGCCGGGCGGGGGCAAAACATTCAGTACTTC. Protein: CASSSAGRGQNIQYF.

The rearrangement links TRBV4-3 to TRBJ2-2; 11 bases match TRBD2. Germline V CDR1 and CDR2: LGHNA, YSLEER. Trimming cost V 1 base and J 5 bases; bases outside gene matches: 15. The CDR3 is 20 amino acids. The CDR3 bases are TGCGCCAGCAGCCAAGGTCGAGGAAGTAGCGGGAGGGGAAGGACCGGGGAGCTGTTTTTT. It yields the protein CASSQGRGSSGRGRTGELFF.

The chain recombines TRBV9 with TRBJ2-1, with D perhaps TRBD2 (6 bases). This CDR3 region has 20 residues. From germline, CDR1 is SGDLS and CDR2 YYNGEE. Trimming shortened V by 4 bases and J by 3 bases, and 29 bases separated the two germline ends. CDR3 protein: CASSPLAVPPGSKGYNEQFF. CDR3 DNA sequence: TGTGCCAGCAGCCCTTTAGCGGTACCCCCCGGGTCGAAGGGCTACAATGAGCAGTTCTTC.

The chain has TRBV27 and TRBJ2-1; 11 nucleotides align to TRBD2. CDR3 length equals 15 residues. CDR1 and CDR2 (germline): MNHEY, SMNVEV (reference sequence). V trimming: 5 bases; J trimming: 6 bases; junction bases outside the gene matches: 6. The CDR3 coding sequence is TGTGCCAGCAGTCCCCTAGCGGGAGGCCTCAATGAGCAGTTCTTC. Translated, it gives CASSPLAGGLNEQFF.

The V gene is TRBV10-3, the J gene TRBJ2-7, with D perhaps matching TRBD1 (5 bases). V was clipped by 3 bases and J by 6 bases, with 12 bases between them. Germline CDR1 and CDR2: ENHRY and SYGVKD. This CDR3 is built from 13 residues. CDR3 amino acids: CAISEGQGGEQYF. DNA of the CDR3: TGTGCCATCAGTGAAGGGCAGGGCGGCGAGCAGTACTTC.